This TCR beta chain was identified during a study of shared clonotypes between healthy human individuals. Study background: Per donor, three plates held CD4 naive cells, three held CD4 memory, two held CD8 naive and one held CD8 memory.

The data were produced by immunoSEQ multiplex PCR, yet TCRdb's version contains in-frame clones alone and is incomplete. The data hold roughly 1,100,000 clones, with under 80% observed a single time. The study, taken as a whole, reports: Estimated clonotype richness was generally higher in naive than memory subsets.

V was cut by 0 bases and J by 7 bases, with 8 bases left in between. CDR1 LGHNA and CDR2 YSLEER come from the germline V gene. The CDR3 contains 13 residues. Turning to this clone: The antigen is unknown.

Sequencing was carried out using memory CD4+ T cells sorted from blood. Subset of the sample: CD45RA-negative fraction. This receptor was identified in a young man in good health. This chain links TRBV4-3 with TRBJ2-3, with D perhaps TRBD2 (5 bases). The CDR3 DNA is TGCGCCAGCAGCCAAGAGACTACTTATACGCAGTATTTT. Encoded protein: CASSQETTYTQYF.